Listed here are 23 T cell receptor beta chains from one sample, sequenced in a study of liver allograft versus peripheral blood T cells. About the research overall: The authors compared T cell receptor repertoires in transplanted livers with recipients' peripheral blood repertoires.

TCRdb fed the reads into MiXCR, producing one record per CDR3 protein. Here the sample spans 800 to 1,000 distinct CDR3 sequences, under 20% being singletons. The receptors come from a human patient who had a liver transplant. Some T cells may be the graft donor's.

This clonotype is categorized as large. The chain links TRBV27 to TRBJ2-7; possible D gene TRBD1, 8 bases. V gave up 5 bases and J gave up 4 bases, with 15 bases separating them. From germline, CDR1 is MNHEY and CDR2 SMNVEV (reference sequence). This CDR3 contains 14 residues. This chain's CDR3 is CASSIQGGGYEQYF. The CDR3 DNA sequence: TGTGCCAGCAGTATACAGGGGGGGGGTTACGAGCAGTACTTC.

This clonotype is judged large. V and J are TRBV18 and TRBJ1-2; 9 bases are shared with TRBD1. V dropped 1 base and J dropped 0; count of bases not matched to a gene: 3. Per the germline V gene, CDR1 is KGHSH and CDR2 is LQKENI. The CDR3 covers 16 residues. CDR3 sequence reads: CASSPQRQGANYGYTF. In nucleotides, the CDR3 is TGTGCCAGCTCACCACAGCGACAGGGGGCTAACTATGGCTACACCTTC. The full variable domain, in which reference TRBV18 and TRBJ1-2 provide the parts outside the CDR3, is NAGVMQNPRHLVRRRGQEARLRCSPMKGHSHVYWYRQLPEEGLKFMVYLQKENIIDESGMPKERFSAEFPKEGPSILRIQQVVRGDSAAYFCASSPQRQGANYGYTFGSGTRLTVV.

Within the sample, this clonotype is medium-sized. The V and J genes are TRBV10-3 and TRBJ2-1, with D possibly matching TRBD1 (6 bases). The CDR3 loop spans 17 amino acids. Looked up from germline, CDR1 is ENHRY and CDR2 is SYGVKD. V was shortened by 6 bases and J by 5 bases, with 23 bases between the two germline ends. The CDR3 loop is CAISPGVISGPDNEQFF. Here the CDR3 DNA reads TGTGCCATCAGCCCAGGGGTTATTTCCGGCCCAGACAATGAGCAGTTCTTC.

The genes are TRBV7-2 and TRBJ1-3, with D uncertain. The germline gives CDR1 SGHTA, CDR2 FQGNSA. The CDR3 contains 15 residues. V was trimmed by 5 bases and J by 0 bases, leaving 11 bases between them. The CDR3 loop is CASSQGWNSGNTIYF. The CDR3 bases are TGTGCCAGCAGCCAAGGGTGGAACTCTGGAAACACCATATATTTT.

This clonotype rates as medium-sized. The V call is TRBV20-1, the J call TRBJ2-7; 7 positions agree with TRBD1. This CDR3 is 13 amino acids long. The J segment lost 7 bases and the V segment lost 7 bases, leaving 13 bases of the junction unmatched. Per germline, CDR1 DFQATT and CDR2 SNEGSKA (reference sequence). DNA for the CDR3: TGCAGTGTAGGATGGGACAGCGCTACTGAGCAGTACTTC. Amino acids: CSVGWDSATEQYF.

The chain employs TRBV24-1 and TRBJ2-1, with 7 bases lining up with TRBD1. Germline V CDR1 and CDR2: KGHDR, SFDVKD. Trimming took 9 bases from V and 5 from J; bases not matched to a gene: 6. This CDR3 has 13 residues. The CDR3: CATAIQGDNEQFF. The CDR3 DNA is TGTGCCACCGCGATCCAGGGGGACAATGAGCAGTTCTTC.

This clonotype is judged large. CDR3 in DNA: TGTGCCAGCTCACCATTCCAGGGAACCTATGGCTACACCTTC. It yields the protein CASSPFQGTYGYTF. The V and J genes are TRBV18 and TRBJ1-2, with D possibly matching TRBD1 (5 bases). V was cut by 2 bases and J by 4 bases, with 11 bases left in between. The CDR3 consists of 14 residues. From germline, CDR1 is KGHSH and CDR2 LQKENI.

As to this clonotype: Since a much larger clone is just one base distant, this may be a read error. V usage is TRBV7-3 and J usage is TRBJ2-7; D not certain. Germline CDR1 is SGHTA and CDR2 is FQGTGA. V was trimmed by 1 base and J by 3 bases, leaving 10 bases between them. The CDR3 contains 14 residues. DNA of the CDR3: TGTGCCAGCAGCTTAAGGTACGGTAACTACGAGCAGTACTTC. This encodes CASSLRYGNYEQYF.

This clonotype rates as large (0.1 to 1%). The chain has TRBV18 and TRBJ1-3; 7 positions agree with TRBD1. Germline V gene lookup returns CDR1 KGHSH and CDR2 LQKENI. This CDR3 is built from 17 residues. After removal of 3 bases from V and 0 bases from J, the junction contained 8 bases not matched to a gene. DNA for the CDR3: TGTGCCAGCTCACCGACCGGGACAGCCAACTCTGGAAACACCATATATTTT. Its protein is CASSPTGTANSGNTIYF.

In its sample, this clonotype is medium-sized. V usage is TRBV28 and J usage is TRBJ1-1, with D possibly TRBD1 on 5 matching bases. The germline gives CDR1 MDHEN, CDR2 SYDVKM. V lost 10 bases, J lost 6 bases, and 18 bases lay in between. This CDR3 is built from 13 residues. In nucleotides, the CDR3 is TGTGCCATCCAGGGAAGAGGGTTGGCTGAAGCTTTCTTT. Translated, it gives CAIQGRGLAEAFF.

This clonotype is labeled medium-sized. The J gene is TRBJ1-1, the V gene TRBV10-3; possible D gene TRBD1, 6 bases. This CDR3 region has 15 residues. From germline, CDR1 is ENHRY and CDR2 SYGVKD. The V end was cut by 4 bases, the J end by 1 base, with 13 bases between. The CDR3 region has the DNA TGTGCCATCAGTGTTGAGGGGGGCGAGAACACTGAAGCTTTCTTT. Translated: CAISVEGGENTEAFF.

V usage is TRBV7-3 and J usage is TRBJ2-7, with 8 positions matching TRBD2. The CDR3 extends over 15 amino acids. Germline CDR1 reads SGHTA; CDR2 reads FQGTGA. V trimming: 2 bases; J trimming: 2 bases; junction bases outside the gene matches: 5. This chain's CDR3 is CASSLRSGGAYEQYF. The CDR3 DNA reads TGTGCCAGCAGCTTACGCTCGGGAGGGGCCTACGAGCAGTACTTC. The variable domain in full, completed from reference TRBV7-3 and TRBJ2-7, reads GAGVSQTPSNKVTEKGKYVELRCDPISGHTALYWYRQSLGQGPEFLIYFQGTGAADDSGLPNDRFFAVRPEGSVSTLKIQRTERGDSAVYLCASSLRSGGAYEQYFGPGTRLTVT.

This clonotype qualifies as medium-sized. CDR3 bases: TGTGCCAGCAGCTTCCCAGGGTTGGCGGGCCCTAGGGGCTCCTACAATGAGCAGTTCTTC. This sequence encodes CASSFPGLAGPRGSYNEQFF. The J gene is TRBJ2-1, the V gene TRBV5-4, with D perhaps assigned TRBD1 or TRBD2 (5 bases each). Deletions cut 2 bases from V and 0 bases from J, with 24 bases between. Germline assignment: CDR1 SGHNT and CDR2 YYREEE (reference sequence). The CDR3 consists of 20 residues. The variable domain in full, completed from reference TRBV5-4 and TRBJ2-1, reads ETGVTQSPTHLIKTRGQQVTLRCSSQSGHNTVSWYQQALGQGPQFIFQYYREEENGRGNFPPRFSGLQFPNYSSELNVNALELDDSALYLCASSFPGLAGPRGSYNEQFFGPGTRLTVL.

This clonotype was seen a handful of times. This rearrangement joins TRBV20-1 to TRBJ2-2; possibly TRBD1 for D (5 bases). Germline V gives CDR1 DFQATT, CDR2 SNEGSKA (reference sequence). CDR3 length: 13 amino acids. The V end was cut by 3 bases, the J end by 7 bases, with 12 bases between. The CDR3 bases are TGCAGTGCTAGTCTCCAGGGCGGCGGGGAGCTGTTTTTT. This codes for CSASLQGGGELFF.

The chain links TRBV20-1 to TRBJ2-1; 10 bases are a match to TRBD2. After removal of 6 bases from V and 7 bases from J, the junction contained 9 bases not matched to a gene. The germline V gene encodes CDR1 DFQATT and CDR2 SNEGSKA (reference sequence). CDR3 size: 14 residues. DNA of the CDR3: TGCAGTGCGCCGGGTAGCGGGGGGCGAAATGAGCAGTTCTTC. Amino acids: CSAPGSGGRNEQFF.

This clonotype is large within its sample. V and J are TRBV28 and TRBJ1-4; TRBD1 matches 8 bases. Germline CDR1 and CDR2: MDHEN and SYDVKM. After removal of 6 bases from V and 7 bases from J, the junction contained 4 bases not matched to a gene. The CDR3 totals 13 residues. CDR3 protein: CASSLTGGEKLFF. CDR3 in DNA: TGTGCCAGCAGCCTAACAGGGGGTGAAAAACTGTTTTTT.

In its sample, this clonotype ranks as medium-sized (0.01 to 0.1%). V usage is TRBV12-3 or TRBV12-4 and J usage is TRBJ1-5; TRBD1 matches at 8 bases. The CDR3 totals 13 residues. The junction had 1 base not matched to a gene; V was cut back by 3 bases and J by 6 bases. CDR3 nucleotide sequence: TGTGCCAGCAGTTTCGGACAGGGTCAGCCCCAGCATTTT. This encodes CASSFGQGQPQHF.

By share of the sample, this clonotype is large (0.1 to 1%). CDR3 sequence: CASNSRGTPYNEQFF. CDR3 nucleotide sequence: TGTGCCAGCAACTCGAGGGGGACACCCTACAATGAGCAGTTCTTC. The chain joins TRBV27 to TRBJ2-1; TRBD1 is a possible D gene (6 bases). CDR3 length equals 15 residues. In germline, CDR1 is MNHEY, CDR2 SMNVEV (reference sequence). Trimming removed 7 bases from V and 2 bases from J, with 15 bases in between.

This clonotype has only one observation. It is likely a read error: a sequence one base away is far more abundant. The J gene is TRBJ1-5, the V gene TRBV27; TRBD1 matches at 12 bases. In germline, CDR1 is MNHEY, CDR2 SMNVEV (reference sequence). The CDR3 spans 18 residues. V lost 8 bases and J lost 7; bases outside the gene matches: 18. CDR3 sequence (DNA): TGTGCCAGCGCCCCCATTGGGACAGGGGGCTTGATGAGGCAGCCCCAGCATTTT. Its translation is CASAPIGTGGLMRQPQHF.

This clonotype was counted only a few times. V and J are TRBV3-1 and TRBJ2-7, with unresolved D. The CDR3 has 12 residues. CDR1 and CDR2 from the germline V gene are LGHDT and YNNKEL (reference sequence). The V and J ends lost 7 bases and 3 bases respectively, with 10 bases between them. The CDR3 spells CASTNTGYEQYF. CDR3 DNA sequence: TGTGCCAGCACTAATACTGGCTACGAGCAGTACTTC.

A remark on this clonotype: One base away lies a much larger clone, so this may be a sequencing read error. The rearrangement uses TRBV27 and TRBJ1-5; D uncertain. Germline CDR1 MNHEY, CDR2 SMNVEV (reference sequence). The CDR3 loop spans 13 amino acids. The DNA of the CDR3 is TGTGCCAGAAGTTTGGCCCCCAATCAGCCCCAGCATTTT. This codes for CARSLAPNQPQHF.

This clonotype is large (0.1 to 1%) within its sample. This CDR3 reads CASSFGTAYEQYF. The CDR3 nucleotides read TGTGCCAGCAGCTTCGGTACCGCCTACGAGCAGTACTTC. The chain employs TRBV7-2 and TRBJ2-7; D remains unclear. CDR1 SGHTA and CDR2 FQGNSA come from the germline V gene. This CDR3 comprises 13 residues. Trimming removed 3 bases at V and 2 bases at J, with 8 bases between.

By share of the sample, this clonotype is medium-sized. This chain links TRBV9 with TRBJ2-1; possible D gene TRBD2, 6 bases. V shed 3 bases and J shed 3 bases, with 16 bases lying between them. Germline CDR1 is SGDLS and CDR2 is YYNGEE. The CDR3 length is 16 residues. CDR3 sequence reads: CASSEYSGLNYNEQFF. The CDR3 bases are TGTGCCAGCAGCGAGTATTCGGGACTCAACTACAATGAGCAGTTCTTC.